Detailed here is one T cell receptor (beta chain). The same CDR3 can be traced to other DNA sequences in this sample. This specimen comes from a study of shared clonotypes between healthy human individuals. Study-wide background: In total, the donors were a couple of women and a few men aged 18 to 49.

Germline V gene sequence: CDR1 MNHNS, CDR2 SASEGT. The CDR3 has 14 residues. With V trimmed by 2 bases and J by 4 bases, 5 bases remained unmatched. Clones were sequenced by immunoSEQ multiplex PCR, and TCRdb holds only the in-frame ones, with some missing. The repertoire holds around 2.5 million clones, with 93% as singletons. The TCR was taken from a man aged 18 to 35 in good health. Some clones in this sample may be carry-over from other donors' samples. The sample comprised naive CD4+ T cells from PBMCs. Specified subset: CD45RA+ positively selected. The chain joins TRBV6-1 to TRBJ2-7, with 7 positions matching TRBD1. The CDR3 DNA sequence: TGTGCCAGCAGTGAACCCAGACAGGGATACGAGCAGTACTTC. Protein sequence: CASSEPRQGYEQYF.